Shown below are 23 T cell receptor beta chains from a single sample sequenced in a study of T cell changes during pregnancy in multiple sclerosis. Repertoires were generated with immunoSEQ multiplex PCR, while TCRdb's copy carries only in-frame clones and drops some. The sample records roughly 80,000 clones, 92% being singletons. The input for sequencing was peripheral blood, taken before pregnancy. Receptors originate from a female donor with multiple sclerosis, enrolled in a pregnancy study.

V and J are TRBV29-1 and TRBJ1-1; tentatively, D is TRBD1 (5 bases). The CDR3 contains 13 residues. V lost 4 bases, J lost 5 bases, and 14 bases lay in between. CDR1 and CDR2 (germline): SQVTM, ANQGSEA. CDR3 nucleotide sequence: TGCAGCGTTGTCGGGGGTCCTTGGACTGAAGCTTTCTTT. Translation gives CSVVGGPWTEAFF.

The rearrangement joins TRBV4-3 to TRBJ2-7; 7 bases match TRBD1. Germline CDR1 LGHNA, CDR2 YSLEER. The J segment lost 2 bases and the V segment lost 2 bases, leaving 3 bases of the junction unmatched. This CDR3 has 14 amino acids. In nucleotides, the CDR3 is TGCGCCAGCAGCCAAAGGACAGGCCCCTACGAGCAGTACTTC. It encodes CASSQRTGPYEQYF.

The chain links TRBV6-1 to TRBJ2-7, with 10 bases matching TRBD1. After removal of 4 bases from V and 4 bases from J, the junction contained 4 bases not matched to a gene. The CDR3 sequence is 14 residues long. The germline V gene has CDR1 MNHNS and CDR2 SASEGT. The CDR3 DNA follows: TGTGCCAGCAGTGCCGGACAGGGGGGTTACGAGCAGTACTTC. It encodes CASSAGQGGYEQYF.

This sequence joins TRBV4-2 and TRBJ1-3; D is ambiguous. The germline V gene has CDR1 LGHNA and CDR2 YNFKEQ. This CDR3 region has 16 residues. Trimming removed 1 base from V and 0 bases from J, with 10 bases in between. Here the CDR3 DNA reads TGTGCCAGCAGCCAAGCGACCGGGAGCTCTGGAAACACCATATATTTT. Encoded protein: CASSQATGSSGNTIYF.

V and J are TRBV19 and TRBJ2-2; possibly TRBD2 for D (6 bases). The V end lost 6 bases, the J end lost 13 bases, and 15 bases lay between the germline ends. Germline V lookup: CDR1 LNHDA, CDR2 SQIVND (reference sequence). The CDR3 has 12 residues. Here the CDR3 reads CASSGRLERLFF. As DNA, the CDR3 is TGTGCCAGTAGCGGGAGACTAGAGAGGCTGTTTTTT. Combining the CDR3 with reference TRBV19 and TRBJ2-2 gives the whole variable domain DGGITQSPKYLFRKEGQNVTLSCEQNLNHDAMYWYRQDPGQGLRLIYYSQIVNDFQKGDIAEGYSVSREKKESFPLTVTSAQKNPTAFYLCASSGRLERLFFGEGSRLTVL.

The J gene is TRBJ2-1, the V gene TRBV7-9; 10 bases are shared with TRBD2. The CDR3 covers 15 residues. V dropped 1 base and J dropped 9; count of bases not matched to a gene: 6. The V gene's germline CDR1 is SEHNR and CDR2 FQNEAQ (reference sequence). The DNA for the CDR3 is TGTGCCAGCAGCTTAGAGGGACTAGCGATCACTGAGCAGTTCTTC. Protein: CASSLEGLAITEQFF.

V is TRBV6-5 and J is TRBJ2-3, with TRBD2 matching over 7 bases. The germline CDR1 and CDR2 sequences are MNHEY and SVGAGI. This CDR3 contains 15 residues. V lost 0 bases and J lost 5; bases outside the gene matches: 5. CDR3 bases: TGTGCCAGCAGTTACTCGGGGGGGTGGGAAGATACGCAGTATTTT. Encoded protein: CASSYSGGWEDTQYF.

The rearrangement uses TRBV4-2 and TRBJ2-7; 12 bases line up with TRBD2. Germline V gene lookup returns CDR1 LGHNA and CDR2 YNFKEQ. J lost 3 bases, V lost 3 bases, and 6 bases had no gene match. CDR3 length: 16 residues. CDR3 bases: TGTGCCAGCAGCCAGGAGACTAGCGGGAGTCTCTACGAGCAGTACTTC. Protein sequence: CASSQETSGSLYEQYF.

This chain uses TRBV7-9 with TRBJ2-1, with 8 bases identical to TRBD1. There are 14 residues in the CDR3. V trimming: 11 bases; J trimming: 7 bases; junction bases outside the gene matches: 13. Germline CDR1 reads SEHNR; CDR2 reads FQNEAQ (reference sequence). The CDR3 bases are TGTGCCTGGGACGTGGCAGGGGGCAAGAATGAGCAGTTCTTC. This codes for CAWDVAGGKNEQFF.

This clone was seen a single time. The rearrangement uses TRBV25-1 and TRBJ2-5; 11 bases fit TRBD2. The CDR3 runs 16 residues. With 6 bases clipped from V and 1 base from J, the junction kept 7 bases outside the gene matches. Germline CDR1 MGHDK, CDR2 SYGVNS. The CDR3 DNA sequence: TGTGCCAGCAGCCCTAGGACTAGCGGGTTCCAAGAGACCCAGTACTTC. As protein: CASSPRTSGFQETQYF. Filled out from reference TRBV25-1 and TRBJ2-5, the complete variable domain reads EADIYQTPRYLVIGTGKKITLECSQTMGHDKMYWYQQDPGMELHLIHYSYGVNSTEKGDLSSESTVSRIRTEHFPLTLESARPSHTSQYLCASSPRTSGFQETQYFGPGTRLLVL.

The chain carries TRBV7-2 and TRBJ2-3; TRBD2 matches 11 bases. V lost 1 base, J lost 4 bases, and 1 base stayed unmatched. Looked up from germline, CDR1 is SGHTA and CDR2 is FQGNSA. CDR3 length: 15 amino acids. The CDR3 DNA reads TGTGCCAGCAGCTTAGGACTAGCGGGACCAGATACGCAGTATTTT. Translating it yields CASSLGLAGPDTQYF.

This clone was seen a single time. This CDR3 reads CASSILTGTGPNTEAFF. CDR3 in DNA: TGTGCCAGTAGTATACTGACCGGGACAGGGCCTAACACTGAAGCTTTCTTT. The chain couples TRBV19 to TRBJ1-1; 9 nucleotides agree with TRBD1. The CDR3 runs to 17 residues. Germline values: CDR1 LNHDA, CDR2 SQIVND (reference sequence). The junction had 9 bases not matched to a gene; V was cut back by 2 bases and J by 2 bases. Variable domain in full (rest from reference TRBV19 and TRBJ1-1): DGGITQSPKYLFRKEGQNVTLSCEQNLNHDAMYWYRQDPGQGLRLIYYSQIVNDFQKGDIAEGYSVSREKKESFPLTVTSAQKNPTAFYLCASSILTGTGPNTEAFFGQGTRLTVV.

The rearrangement links TRBV19 to TRBJ2-1; 8 nucleotides match TRBD2. Germline trimming cut 0 bases from V and 0 bases from J; bases unmatched to any gene: 4. The CDR3 has 17 amino acids. Germline loops: CDR1 LNHDA, CDR2 SQIVND (reference sequence). The CDR3 protein is CASSIDAGTSSYNEQFF. The CDR3 DNA reads TGTGCCAGTAGTATAGATGCCGGGACTAGCTCCTACAATGAGCAGTTCTTC.

The chain has TRBV28 and TRBJ2-1; 11 positions match TRBD2. The CDR3 consists of 16 residues. The germline gives CDR1 MDHEN, CDR2 SYDVKM. V shed 5 bases and J 8 bases; nucleotides not matched to a gene: 11. The CDR3 sequence: CASSPPSGRLWDEQFF. The DNA for the CDR3 is TGTGCCAGCAGTCCTCCTAGCGGGAGGCTCTGGGATGAGCAGTTCTTC.

The rearrangement joins TRBV11-2 to TRBJ2-4, with TRBD2 matching 11 bases. This CDR3 is 15 amino acids long. CDR1 and CDR2 (germline): SGHAT, FQNNGV. After removal of 8 bases from V and 8 bases from J, the junction contained 11 bases not matched to a gene. CDR3 in DNA: TGTGCCAGCGTGGCTAGCGGGAGGATCGGGGACATTCAGTACTTC. Protein sequence: CASVASGRIGDIQYF.

This clone was seen only a few times. CDR3 nucleotides: TGTGCCATCAGTGTCAAGGGAGGTGGCTACACCTTC. The encoded protein is CAISVKGGGYTF. The rearrangement uses TRBV10-3 and TRBJ1-2; the D is unclear. There are 12 residues in the CDR3. Trimming shortened V by 4 bases and J by 7 bases, and 10 bases separated the two germline ends. The V gene's germline CDR1 is ENHRY and CDR2 SYGVKD.

This clone was detected once. The genes are TRBV6-5 and TRBJ1-5; 10 bases fit TRBD1. Unmatched junction bases numbered 6, after V lost 5 bases and J lost 5 bases. Germline CDR1 MNHEY, CDR2 SVGAGI. The CDR3 has 15 residues. CDR3 in amino acids: CASSPGQGRDQPQHF. CDR3 coding DNA: TGTGCCAGCAGTCCGGGACAGGGGCGCGATCAGCCCCAGCATTTT.

Note on this clone: In the same sample, other DNA sequences code for this CDR3. The rearrangement joins TRBV29-1 to TRBJ2-7, with 8 nucleotides matching TRBD1. Germline CDR1 is SQVTM and CDR2 is ANQGSEA. V lost 4 bases and J lost 0; bases outside the gene matches: 2. The CDR3 loop spans 13 amino acids. The CDR3 spells CSVGGTGSYEQYF. The DNA of the CDR3 is TGCAGCGTTGGGGGGACAGGCTCCTACGAGCAGTACTTC.

The rearrangement uses TRBV9 and TRBJ2-3; D is undetermined. Trimming pared 0 bases from V and 6 bases from J, leaving 11 bases between. The CDR3 loop spans 14 amino acids. CDR1 is SGDLS and CDR2 is YYNGEE in the germline V gene. CDR3 loop: CASSVVQDGDTQYF. DNA for the CDR3: TGTGCCAGCAGCGTAGTCCAGGATGGGGATACGCAGTATTTT.

The chain joins TRBV9 to TRBJ2-3, with 11 bases fitting TRBD2. J gave up 0 bases and V 3 bases, and 12 bases lay outside the gene matches. The CDR3 loop spans 19 amino acids. CDR1 SGDLS and CDR2 YYNGEE come from the germline V gene. CDR3: CASSAIVAGGSPSTDTQYF. CDR3 nucleotides: TGTGCCAGCAGCGCGATTGTAGCGGGAGGGAGCCCTAGCACAGATACGCAGTATTTT. The full variable domain, completed using reference TRBV9 and TRBJ2-3, is DSGVTQTPKHLITATGQRVTLRCSPRSGDLSVYWYQQSLDQGLQFLIQYYNGEERAKGNILERFSAQQFPDLHSELNLSSLELGDSALYFCASSAIVAGGSPSTDTQYFGPGTRLTVL.

V gene TRBV20-1 combines with J gene TRBJ2-1, with D perhaps TRBD2 (6 bases). Germline CDR1 DFQATT, CDR2 SNEGSKA (reference sequence). The CDR3 loop spans 10 amino acids. Trimming took off 6 bases at V and 9 bases at J, with 9 bases between the two ends. CDR3: CSAPGGEQFF. The DNA of the CDR3 is TGCAGTGCCCCCGGGGGTGAGCAGTTCTTC.

The V call is TRBV5-1, the J call TRBJ2-5, with TRBD2 matching 7 bases. The CDR3 has 14 amino acids. The germline CDR1 and CDR2 sequences are SGHRS and YFSETQ. V shed 3 bases and J 3 bases; nucleotides not matched to a gene: 5. The DNA of the CDR3 is TGCGCCAGCAGCTCCACCGGGACTAAAGAGACCCAGTACTTC. Protein product: CASSSTGTKETQYF.

The chain recombines TRBV7-6 with TRBJ1-2, with TRBD1 matching 8 bases. Trimming cost V 5 bases and J 7 bases; bases outside gene matches: 6. Germline V CDR1 and CDR2: SGHVS, FNYEAQ. This CDR3 is built from 13 residues. CDR3 bases: TGTGCCAGCAGCCCAGACAGGGGAGGTGGCTACACCTTC. Residues: CASSPDRGGGYTF.